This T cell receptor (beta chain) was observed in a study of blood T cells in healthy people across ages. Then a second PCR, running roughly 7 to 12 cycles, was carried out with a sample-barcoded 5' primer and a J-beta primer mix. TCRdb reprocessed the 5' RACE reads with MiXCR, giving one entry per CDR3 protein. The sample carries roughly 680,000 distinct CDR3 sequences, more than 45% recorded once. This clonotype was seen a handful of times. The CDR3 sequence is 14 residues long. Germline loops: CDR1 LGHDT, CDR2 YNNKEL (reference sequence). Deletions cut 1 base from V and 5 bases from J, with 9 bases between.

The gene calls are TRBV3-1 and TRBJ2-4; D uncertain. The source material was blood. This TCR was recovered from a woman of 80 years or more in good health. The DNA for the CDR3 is TGTGCCAGCAGCCAAGCGGATACGCAAAACATTCAGTACTTC. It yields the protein CASSQADTQNIQYF.